The rows below give T cell receptor beta chains drawn from one sample of a study of cytomegalovirus exposure and HLA in healthy donors. The protocol was immunoSEQ multiplex PCR, while the TCRdb copy is restricted to in-frame clones and leaves out a portion. Of some 140,000 clones in the sample, approximately 89% are singletons; the top ten hold about 7%. Specimen: PBMCs. These receptors were obtained from a woman aged 25-40 years in good health and CMV-seropositive. The CDR3 runs from the conserved cysteine through the conserved F or W.

TRBV27	TRBJ2-1	CASSLSSGGLYNEQFF
TRBV5-1	TRBJ1-5	CASSLSGANQPQHF
TRBV7-3	TRBJ2-5	CASSRGGGGETQYF
TRBV13	TRBJ2-7	CASSYRDTGGYEQYF
TRBV6-1	TRBJ2-7	CASRLTGGYEQYF
TRBV7-9	TRBJ1-5	CASSLARDQPQHF
TRBV28	TRBJ1-1	CGTAGGGTEAFF
TRBV7-3	TRBJ2-1	CASSPSGSGVYNEQFF
TRBV5-1	TRBJ1-1	CASSLAVGNTEAFF
TRBV4-2	TRBJ1-2	CASSPWTGEGYGYTF
TRBV15	TRBJ2-2	CATSREPKNTGELFF
TRBV5-6	TRBJ1-5	CASSHGTGEGQPQHF
TRBV5-1	TRBJ1-2	CASSLQGYGYTF
TRBV4-2	TRBJ2-3	CASSQFSSDTQYF